The clone carrying this TCR beta chain was counted at least ten times. The target antigen is unknown. The study tagged each TCR cDNA molecule with a unique molecular identifier. TCRdb ran MiXCR on the 5' RACE reads and lists one entry per CDR3 protein. The sample yields about 53,000 distinct CDR3 sequences, about 7% seen once. This entry belongs to a study of spatial heterogeneity in lung cancer. Time point given: sample taken at primary tumor resection. Extraction of whole RNA from tumor, nontumor lung or frozen PBMC preceded unsorted sequencing. 55 to 80 TRACERx patients with early, untreated non-small cell lung cancer donated samples. V lost 5 bases and J 3 bases, leaving 11 bases between the germline ends. CDR1 is SGHVS, CDR2 FNYEAQ, per germline. CDR3 size: 13 residues. Notes on the study in general: Blood contained ubiquitous expanded tumor TCRs more at resection than at follow-up.

Sequenced here: PBMCs, sampled at surgery. The chain combines TRBV7-6 with TRBJ2-7; no clear D gene. The receptor was isolated from a female donor with early-stage non-small cell lung cancer. As DNA, the CDR3 is TGTGCCAGCAGCCCTGGACCGAACTACGAGCAGTACTTC. It encodes CASSPGPNYEQYF.